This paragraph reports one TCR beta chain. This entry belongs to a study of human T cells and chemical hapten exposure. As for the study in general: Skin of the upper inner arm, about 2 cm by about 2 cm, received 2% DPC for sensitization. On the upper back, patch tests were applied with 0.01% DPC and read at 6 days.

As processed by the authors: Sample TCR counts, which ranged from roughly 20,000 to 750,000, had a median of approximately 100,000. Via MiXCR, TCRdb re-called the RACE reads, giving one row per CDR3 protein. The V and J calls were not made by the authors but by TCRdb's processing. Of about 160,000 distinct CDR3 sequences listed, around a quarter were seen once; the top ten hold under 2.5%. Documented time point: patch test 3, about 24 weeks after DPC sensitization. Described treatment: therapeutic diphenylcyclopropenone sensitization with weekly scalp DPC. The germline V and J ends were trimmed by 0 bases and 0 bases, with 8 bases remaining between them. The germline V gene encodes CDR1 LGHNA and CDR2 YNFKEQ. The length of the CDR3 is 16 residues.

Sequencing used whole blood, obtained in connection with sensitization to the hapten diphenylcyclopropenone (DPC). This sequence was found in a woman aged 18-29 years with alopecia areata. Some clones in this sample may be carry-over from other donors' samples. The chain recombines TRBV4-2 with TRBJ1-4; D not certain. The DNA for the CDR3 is TGTGCCAGCAGCCAAGATGTCGGGTCAACTAATGAAAAACTGTTTTTT. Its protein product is CASSQDVGSTNEKLFF.